This T cell receptor (beta chain) was documented in a study of cytomegalovirus exposure and HLA in healthy donors. Worth noting for this clone: No antigen is known for it.

V trimming: 8 bases; J trimming: 5 bases; junction bases outside the gene matches: 1. This CDR3 is built from 11 residues. CDR1 is SEHNR and CDR2 is FQNEAQ in the germline V gene (reference sequence). Primers for the PCR totalled 60 Vbeta and 13 Jbeta. Sequencing was performed with immunoSEQ multiplex PCR; in TCRdb, only in-frame clones are kept and a portion is missing. The sample includes 150,000 to 200,000 clones, roughly 70% of them seen just once. Whole-study results and caveats: The sole available immune exposure information was CMV serostatus. The later analysis indicated that the majority of CMV-associated TCR beta chains appeared HLA-restricted.

The source material was PBMCs. This rearrangement joins TRBV7-9 to TRBJ2-3; 7 bases align to TRBD2. The clonotype was recovered from a woman aged 30 to 39 in good health and CMV-seronegative. Written as DNA, the CDR3 is TGTGCCAGCGGGAGGGGAGATACGCAGTATTTT. This encodes CASGRGDTQYF.